Below, 3 T cell receptor beta chains from the same sample are listed, as sequenced in a study of cytomegalovirus exposure and HLA in healthy donors. PCR amplification relied on 60 Vbeta primers (plus 13 Jbeta primers). This table comes from immunoSEQ multiplex PCR, and its TCRdb copy is limited to in-frame clones, with some not included. The table has about 200,000 clones, 82% seen once. Sequencing input: PBMCs. The receptors were sampled from a woman aged 40 to 50 in good health and CMV-seronegative.

The rearrangement joins TRBV7-2 to TRBJ1-3; D may be TRBD1 (6 bases). CDR1 and CDR2 (germline): SGHTA, FQGNSA. Trimming removed 5 bases at V and 10 bases at J, with 12 bases between. The CDR3 runs to 12 residues. CDR3 sequence (DNA): TGTGCCAGCAGCGCCCGAGGGGGTACCATATATTTT. Amino acids: CASSARGGTIYF.

This clone has only a few counts. Other DNA sequences of this sample code for an identical CDR3. The rearrangement joins TRBV7-2 to TRBJ2-7; 7 bases align to TRBD1. Germline V gives CDR1 SGHTA, CDR2 FQGNSA. V lost 5 bases, J lost 2 bases, and 6 bases stayed unmatched. This CDR3 contains 14 residues. CDR3 protein: CASSRDRATYEQYF. Written as DNA, the CDR3 is TGTGCCAGCAGCCGAGACAGGGCGACCTACGAGCAGTACTTC.

The chain joins TRBV5-6 to TRBJ2-5, with 7 bases lining up with TRBD1. Judging by the DNA end, TRBJ2-7 fits better; the J call may be wrong. This CDR3 comprises 14 residues. Germline CDR1 SGHDT, CDR2 YYEEEE. CDR3 sequence (DNA): TGTGCCAGCAGCTTGTATCAGGGGGTCTACGAGCAGTACTTC. The encoded protein is CASSLYQGVYEQYF.